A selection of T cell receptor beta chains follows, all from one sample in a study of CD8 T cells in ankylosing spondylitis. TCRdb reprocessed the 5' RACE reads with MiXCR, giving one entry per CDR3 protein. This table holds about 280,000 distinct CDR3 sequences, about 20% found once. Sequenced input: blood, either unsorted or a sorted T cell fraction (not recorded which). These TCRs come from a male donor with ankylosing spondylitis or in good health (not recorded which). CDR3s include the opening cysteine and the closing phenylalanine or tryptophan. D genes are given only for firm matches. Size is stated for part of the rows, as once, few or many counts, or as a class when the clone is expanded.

CSARGRPYGYTF	TGCAGTGCCCGGGGGAGACCATATGGCTACACCTTC	few	.	TRBV20-1	TRBJ1-2
CSARVGQGAGELFF	TGCAGTGCTAGAGTCGGCCAGGGAGCCGGGGAGCTGTTTTTT	.	.	TRBV20-1	TRBJ2-2
CASNPEGLAGGWGNEQFF	TGTGCCAGCAACCCCGAGGGGCTAGCGGGAGGCTGGGGCAATGAGCAGTTCTTC	few	TRBD2	TRBV11-1	TRBJ2-1
CASREQGWDEKLFF	TGTGCCAGCAGAGAACAGGGGTGGGATGAAAAACTGTTTTTT	.	TRBD1	TRBV6-1	TRBJ1-4
CASSPDIWVSFF	TGCGCCAGCAGCCCGGACATTTGGGTCAGCTTCTTC	many	.	TRBV5-1	TRBJ2-1
CSATMPGQGNTGELFF	TGCAGCGCCACGATGCCGGGACAGGGGAACACCGGGGAGCTGTTTTTT	few	TRBD1	TRBV29-1	TRBJ2-2
CASSSTGLQETQYF	TGCGCCAGCAGCTCCACAGGGTTGCAAGAGACCCAGTACTTC	.	.	TRBV5-1	TRBJ2-5
CVSSSMTGGGIDTQYF	TGCGTCAGCAGCTCCATGACAGGGGGCGGCATAGATACGCAGTATTTT	.	TRBD1	TRBV5-1	TRBJ2-3
CASSSRGSLKPGELFF	TGTGCCAGCAGCTCAAGAGGGAGTTTGAAACCCGGGGAGCTGTTTTTT	few	.	TRBV7-3	TRBJ2-2
CAIARLAGGDEQFF	TGTGCCATCGCAAGACTAGCGGGGGGGGATGAGCAGTTCTTC	few	TRBD2	TRBV10-3	TRBJ2-1
CASSTWTAEQFF	TGTGCCAGCTCAACCTGGACGGCTGAGCAGTTCTTC	few	.	TRBV18	TRBJ2-1
CAISERGGDSPLHF	TGTGCCATCAGTGAACGGGGGGGTGATTCACCCCTCCACTTT	many	.	TRBV10-3	TRBJ1-6
CASSLNGAGTDTQYF	TGTGCCAGCAGCTTAAATGGGGCGGGTACAGATACGCAGTATTTT	.	.	TRBV7-3	TRBJ2-3
CASSVGSHYQETQYF	TGTGCCAGCAGCGTAGGCTCCCATTACCAAGAGACCCAGTACTTC	.	.	TRBV9	TRBJ2-5
CASSPTGTNEKLFF	TGTGCCAGCAGCCCGACAGGCACCAATGAAAAACTGTTTTTT	.	.	TRBV28	TRBJ1-4
CASSFSRSNEKLFF	TGTGCCAGCAGCTTCAGCCGGTCGAATGAAAAACTGTTTTTT	few	.	TRBV7-2	TRBJ1-4
CASSLDPSGGAIDTQYF	TGCGCCAGCAGCTTGGATCCTAGCGGGGGGGCCATAGATACGCAGTATTTT	.	TRBD2	TRBV5-1	TRBJ2-3
CASSDRVTGNSPLHF	TGTGCCAGCAGTGACAGGGTGACGGGCAATTCACCCCTCCACTTT	few	.	TRBV2	TRBJ1-6
CASSQGVGGGTDTQYF	TGTGCCAGCAGCCAAGGAGTGGGGGGCGGCACAGATACGCAGTATTTT	.	.	TRBV4-2	TRBJ2-3
CSARAALNQPQHF	TGCAGTGCTAGAGCGGCCCTCAATCAGCCCCAGCATTTT	.	.	TRBV20-1	TRBJ1-5
CASSLGQGAPGQFF	TGTGCCAGCAGTTTGGGACAGGGAGCGCCCGGGCAGTTCTTC	many	TRBD1	TRBV12-3/TRBV12-4	TRBJ2-1
CAISLAGDFYNEQFF	TGTGCCATCAGTCTAGCGGGAGATTTTTACAATGAGCAGTTCTTC	.	TRBD2	TRBV10-3	TRBJ2-1
CSAQHSGAQYF	TGCAGTGCACAACATTCTGGCGCCCAGTACTTC	.	.	TRBV20-1	TRBJ2-5
CSFRDRGRWTEAFF	TGCAGCTTTCGGGACAGGGGGCGTTGGACTGAAGCTTTCTTT	many	TRBD1	TRBV29-1	TRBJ1-1
CASSQDRDRGRPQHF	TGCGCCAGCAGCCAAGATCGGGACAGGGGGAGGCCCCAGCATTTT	few	TRBD1	TRBV4-1	TRBJ1-5
CASSYRGSGTGELFF	TGTGCCAGCAGTTACCGGGGTTCAGGGACCGGGGAGCTGTTTTTT	.	.	TRBV6-5	TRBJ2-2
CASSRDYQEQFF	TGCGCCAGCAGTCGGGACTACCAAGAGCAGTTCTTC	many	TRBD2	TRBV5-1	TRBJ2-1
CASRGTSVAGELFF	TGTGCCAGTAGGGGGACTAGCGTGGCCGGGGAGCTGTTTTTT	.	TRBD2	TRBV19	TRBJ2-2
CASKMDAGLSTDTQYF	TGTGCCAGCAAGATGGACGCGGGACTGAGCACAGATACGCAGTATTTT	few	.	TRBV6-1	TRBJ2-3
CSVGRDLNTDTQYF	TGCAGCGTGGGCCGGGACCTTAACACAGATACGCAGTATTTT	many	.	TRBV29-1	TRBJ2-3
CASSLNWDVAEAFF	TGTGCCAGCAGTTTGAACTGGGATGTCGCTGAAGCTTTCTTT	few	.	TRBV12-3/TRBV12-4	TRBJ1-1
CASSFEGGIHNEQFF	TGTGCCAGCAGTTTTGAGGGAGGCATCCACAATGAGCAGTTCTTC	few	.	TRBV27	TRBJ2-1
CASSLSFVGAQFF	TGTGCCAGCAGTTTGAGTTTCGTGGGGGCGCAGTTCTTC	once	.	TRBV28	TRBJ2-1
CASSVDLRSGRARETGELFF	TGTGCCAGCAGCGTAGACCTCCGTAGCGGGAGGGCCCGGGAGACCGGGGAGCTGTTTTTT	many	TRBD2	TRBV9	TRBJ2-2
CASSLVAGSGYTF	TGTGCCAGCAGCTTGGTGGCAGGGAGCGGCTACACCTTC	few	.	TRBV5-6	TRBJ1-2